These T cell receptor beta chains were read from a single sample in a study of blood T cell repertoires in COVID-19. Sequencing used immunoSEQ multiplex PCR; TCRdb keeps in-frame clones, though not all of them. Among more than 140,000 clones listed, around 80% were seen once. What was sequenced was peripheral blood. The receptor set was obtained from a woman in her forties or fifties in a cohort sampled during active or convalescent COVID-19. CDR3s include the opening cysteine and the closing phenylalanine or tryptophan. Fields, in order: V gene, clone size, CDR3 length, D gene, J gene, CDR3 protein, CDR3 DNA. A D gene is named only where the DNA matches it firmly. Some rows mark clone size as missing; the rest say once, few, many or name a class of expanded clone.

v_call: TRBV6-5; clone_size: few; cdr3_length: 13; d_call: TRBD1; j_call: TRBJ1-5; cdr3_aa: CASGQGAHQPQHF; cdr3_nt: TGTGCCAGTGGACAGGGGGCACATCAGCCCCAGCATTTT
v_call: TRBV7-7; clone_size: .; cdr3_length: 15; d_call: .; j_call: TRBJ2-5; cdr3_aa: CASSLGGGGQETQYF; cdr3_nt: TGTGCTAGCAGCTTAGGAGGGGGGGGCCAGGAGACCCAGTACTTC
v_call: TRBV5-1; clone_size: .; cdr3_length: 13; d_call: .; j_call: TRBJ2-3; cdr3_aa: CASSLNREYTQYF; cdr3_nt: TGCGCCAGCAGCTTGAACAGGGAGTATACGCAGTATTTT
v_call: TRBV7-2; clone_size: .; cdr3_length: 15; d_call: .; j_call: TRBJ1-2; cdr3_aa: CASSSRTSYNYGYTF; cdr3_nt: TGTGCCAGCAGCTCTAGGACTTCCTATAACTATGGCTACACCTTC
v_call: TRBV7-3; clone_size: few; cdr3_length: 15; d_call: TRBD1; j_call: TRBJ2-1; cdr3_aa: CASSSRQGSYNEQFF; cdr3_nt: TGTGCCAGCAGCTCCAGACAGGGCTCGTACAATGAGCAGTTCTTC
v_call: TRBV7-2; clone_size: .; cdr3_length: 14; d_call: .; j_call: TRBJ1-3; cdr3_aa: CASSLGGFGNTIYF; cdr3_nt: TGTGCCAGCAGCTTGGGGGGGTTTGGAAACACCATATATTTT
v_call: TRBV5-4; clone_size: once; cdr3_length: 16; d_call: TRBD2; j_call: TRBJ2-3; cdr3_aa: CASSLTSGAGTDTQYF; cdr3_nt: TGTGCCAGCAGCCTGACTAGCGGGGCGGGTACAGATACGCAGTATTTT
v_call: TRBV6-5; clone_size: .; cdr3_length: 15; d_call: .; j_call: TRBJ1-1; cdr3_aa: CASSYGLLMNTEAFF; cdr3_nt: TGTGCCAGCAGTTACGGCCTCCTCATGAACACTGAAGCTTTCTTT
v_call: TRBV20-1; clone_size: .; cdr3_length: 15; d_call: TRBD1; j_call: TRBJ1-1; cdr3_aa: CSASGRQGANTEAFF; cdr3_nt: TGCAGTGCTAGTGGTCGGCAGGGGGCAAACACTGAAGCTTTCTTT
v_call: TRBV2; clone_size: .; cdr3_length: 16; d_call: TRBD2; j_call: TRBJ2-1; cdr3_aa: CASTDRLAGGHNEQFF; cdr3_nt: TGTGCCAGCACCGACCGACTAGCGGGGGGGCATAATGAGCAGTTCTTC
v_call: TRBV18; clone_size: .; cdr3_length: 14; d_call: .; j_call: TRBJ2-7; cdr3_aa: CASSPGLQVYEQYF; cdr3_nt: TGTGCCAGCTCACCTGGGTTACAGGTCTACGAGCAGTACTTC
v_call: TRBV19; clone_size: once; cdr3_length: 16; d_call: .; j_call: TRBJ1-5; cdr3_aa: CASSNPPQAGVQPQHF; cdr3_nt: TGTGCCAGTAGTAATCCCCCCCAGGCCGGGGTTCAGCCCCAGCATTTT
v_call: TRBV13; clone_size: .; cdr3_length: 14; d_call: TRBD1; j_call: TRBJ1-6; cdr3_aa: CASKVAGGNSPLHF; cdr3_nt: TGTGCCAGCAAGGTGGCAGGGGGAAATTCACCCCTCCACTTT
v_call: TRBV21-1; clone_size: .; cdr3_length: 12; d_call: .; j_call: TRBJ2-3; cdr3_aa: CASSVPQGTQYF; cdr3_nt: TGTGCCAGCAGCGTCCCACAGGGGACGCAGTATTTT
v_call: TRBV30; clone_size: .; cdr3_length: 14; d_call: .; j_call: TRBJ1-3; cdr3_aa: CAWLWGPGGNTIYF; cdr3_nt: TGTGCCTGGCTATGGGGGCCGGGAGGAAACACCATATATTTT
v_call: TRBV4-3; clone_size: .; cdr3_length: 17; d_call: TRBD2; j_call: TRBJ2-7; cdr3_aa: CASSLEVPGGVNYEQYF; cdr3_nt: TGCGCCAGCAGCCTGGAGGTTCCGGGGGGAGTTAACTACGAGCAGTACTTC
v_call: TRBV15; clone_size: many; cdr3_length: 13; d_call: .; j_call: TRBJ1-5; cdr3_aa: CATSRGGGRPQHF; cdr3_nt: TGTGCCACCAGCAGAGGGGGGGGGAGGCCCCAGCATTTT
v_call: TRBV5-1; clone_size: .; cdr3_length: 14; d_call: .; j_call: TRBJ1-6; cdr3_aa: CASSLAVAGAPLHF; cdr3_nt: TGCGCCAGCAGCTTGGCCGTGGCAGGGGCACCCCTCCACTTT
v_call: TRBV2; clone_size: .; cdr3_length: 16; d_call: TRBD1; j_call: TRBJ1-2; cdr3_aa: CASSEVDRGPNYGYTF; cdr3_nt: TGTGCCAGCAGTGAAGTGGACAGGGGCCCTAACTATGGCTACACCTTC
v_call: TRBV7-8; clone_size: .; cdr3_length: 14; d_call: .; j_call: TRBJ1-1; cdr3_aa: CASRVTGLNTEAFF; cdr3_nt: TGTGCCAGCAGGGTCACAGGGCTGAACACTGAAGCTTTCTTT
v_call: TRBV19; clone_size: .; cdr3_length: 13; d_call: TRBD1; j_call: TRBJ1-1; cdr3_aa: CASRGQAVPQAFF; cdr3_nt: TGTGCCAGTAGGGGACAGGCGGTCCCCCAAGCTTTCTTT
v_call: TRBV7-9; clone_size: .; cdr3_length: 13; d_call: .; j_call: TRBJ1-3; cdr3_aa: CASSLSTGNTIYF; cdr3_nt: TGTGCCAGCAGCTTAAGTACAGGAAACACCATATATTTT
v_call: TRBV27; clone_size: .; cdr3_length: 14; d_call: TRBD1; j_call: TRBJ1-2; cdr3_aa: CASRQGLNYGGYTF; cdr3_nt: TGTGCCAGCAGACAGGGGCTTAACTACGGTGGCTACACCTTC
v_call: TRBV3-1/TRBV3-2; clone_size: .; cdr3_length: 14; d_call: TRBD2; j_call: TRBJ2-5; cdr3_aa: CASSVRGVQETQYF; cdr3_nt: TGTGCCAGCAGCGTTCGGGGGGTCCAAGAGACCCAGTACTTC
v_call: TRBV10-1; clone_size: .; cdr3_length: 12; d_call: .; j_call: TRBJ1-1; cdr3_aa: CASSGRAAEAFF; cdr3_nt: TGCGCCAGCAGTGGGAGGGCCGCTGAAGCTTTCTTT
v_call: TRBV4-1; clone_size: .; cdr3_length: 15; d_call: TRBD1; j_call: TRBJ1-2; cdr3_aa: CASSLRQGAFSGYTF; cdr3_nt: TGCGCCAGCAGCCTTAGACAGGGAGCTTTTTCTGGCTACACCTTC
v_call: TRBV27; clone_size: many; cdr3_length: 16; d_call: TRBD1; j_call: TRBJ1-6; cdr3_aa: CASSFGSGGDNSPLHF; cdr3_nt: TGTGCCAGCAGTTTTGGCTCAGGGGGTGATAATTCACCCCTCCACTTT
v_call: TRBV5-1; clone_size: few; cdr3_length: 15; d_call: TRBD1; j_call: TRBJ1-3; cdr3_aa: CASRSSGGSGNTIYF; cdr3_nt: TGCGCCAGCAGAAGTTCAGGGGGCTCGGGAAACACCATATATTTT
v_call: TRBV4-2; clone_size: .; cdr3_length: 15; d_call: .; j_call: TRBJ2-3; cdr3_aa: CASSQEQLGPDTQYF; cdr3_nt: TGTGCCAGCAGCCAAGAGCAGCTGGGGCCAGATACGCAGTATTTT
v_call: TRBV5-1; clone_size: .; cdr3_length: 13; d_call: .; j_call: TRBJ2-7; cdr3_aa: CASSQGHIYEQYF; cdr3_nt: TGCGCCAGCAGCCAGGGACACATCTACGAGCAGTACTTC
v_call: TRBV7-9; clone_size: few; cdr3_length: 16; d_call: TRBD2; j_call: TRBJ2-5; cdr3_aa: CASSLGIRLAVQTQYF; cdr3_nt: TGTGCCAGCAGCTTAGGGATTCGACTAGCGGTTCAGACCCAGTACTTC
v_call: TRBV19; clone_size: .; cdr3_length: 15; d_call: TRBD1; j_call: TRBJ1-6; cdr3_aa: CASRGTVMGNSPLHF; cdr3_nt: TGTGCCAGTAGGGGGACAGTCATGGGGAATTCACCCCTCCACTTT
v_call: TRBV24-1; clone_size: once; cdr3_length: 15; d_call: .; j_call: TRBJ2-5; cdr3_aa: CATSGSEGDQETQYF; cdr3_nt: TGTGCCACCAGTGGGAGCGAGGGAGACCAAGAGACCCAGTACTTC
v_call: TRBV7-6; clone_size: .; cdr3_length: 18; d_call: TRBD2; j_call: TRBJ2-2; cdr3_aa: CASSKQLAGGPNTGELFF; cdr3_nt: TGTGCCAGCAGCAAGCAGCTAGCGGGGGGACCCAACACCGGGGAGCTGTTTTTT
v_call: TRBV5-1; clone_size: once; cdr3_length: 17; d_call: .; j_call: TRBJ1-3; cdr3_aa: CASSFEGRQGPGNTIYF; cdr3_nt: TGCGCCAGCAGCTTTGAGGGACGCCAGGGGCCTGGAAACACCATATATTTT
v_call: TRBV7-8; clone_size: .; cdr3_length: 14; d_call: .; j_call: TRBJ1-6; cdr3_aa: CASSLNRRDSPLHF; cdr3_nt: TGTGCCAGCAGCTTAAACAGGAGAGATTCACCCCTCCACTTT
v_call: TRBV6-2/TRBV6-3; clone_size: .; cdr3_length: 15; d_call: TRBD2; j_call: TRBJ2-1; cdr3_aa: CASSSGGAGGNEQFF; cdr3_nt: TGTGCCAGCAGTTCGGGGGGGGCTGGAGGCAATGAGCAGTTCTTC
v_call: TRBV9; clone_size: .; cdr3_length: 17; d_call: TRBD1; j_call: TRBJ2-2; cdr3_aa: CASSIGTGRGNTGELFF; cdr3_nt: TGTGCCAGCAGCATCGGGACAGGACGAGGGAACACCGGGGAGCTGTTTTTT
v_call: TRBV19; clone_size: .; cdr3_length: 19; d_call: .; j_call: TRBJ1-3; cdr3_aa: CASSSAGRLTGFSGNTIYF; cdr3_nt: TGTGCCAGTAGTTCAGCGGGACGGTTGACCGGGTTCTCTGGAAACACCATATATTTT
v_call: TRBV19; clone_size: .; cdr3_length: 15; d_call: TRBD1; j_call: TRBJ1-1; cdr3_aa: CASPRQGASDTEAFF; cdr3_nt: TGTGCCAGTCCCCGACAGGGGGCTTCGGACACTGAAGCTTTCTTT
v_call: TRBV9; clone_size: .; cdr3_length: 15; d_call: .; j_call: TRBJ2-3; cdr3_aa: CASSVVGGGTDTQYF; cdr3_nt: TGTGCCAGCAGCGTCGTCGGTGGGGGGACAGATACGCAGTATTTT
v_call: TRBV9; clone_size: .; cdr3_length: 14; d_call: TRBD1; j_call: TRBJ1-1; cdr3_aa: CASSVGGGRTEAFF; cdr3_nt: TGTGCCAGCAGCGTAGGAGGGGGCCGTACTGAAGCTTTCTTT
v_call: TRBV10-3; clone_size: .; cdr3_length: 10; d_call: .; j_call: TRBJ2-7; cdr3_aa: CATATYEQYF; cdr3_nt: TGTGCCACCGCGACCTACGAGCAGTACTTC
v_call: TRBV3-1/TRBV3-2; clone_size: .; cdr3_length: 16; d_call: TRBD1; j_call: TRBJ1-2; cdr3_aa: CASSQADRERGNGYTF; cdr3_nt: TGTGCCAGCAGCCAAGCCGACAGGGAGAGGGGTAATGGCTACACCTTC
v_call: TRBV7-3; clone_size: .; cdr3_length: 13; d_call: .; j_call: TRBJ1-1; cdr3_aa: CASSSTVNTEAFF; cdr3_nt: TGTGCCAGCAGCTCGACAGTGAACACTGAAGCTTTCTTT
v_call: TRBV5-1; clone_size: .; cdr3_length: 15; d_call: .; j_call: TRBJ1-1; cdr3_aa: CASRQDGRGNTEAFF; cdr3_nt: TGCGCCAGCCGACAGGATGGGAGAGGGAACACTGAAGCTTTCTTT
v_call: TRBV15; clone_size: .; cdr3_length: 11; d_call: .; j_call: TRBJ1-1; cdr3_aa: CATSKTGRAFF; cdr3_nt: TGTGCCACCAGTAAGACAGGTAGAGCTTTCTTT
v_call: TRBV6-5; clone_size: .; cdr3_length: 15; d_call: .; j_call: TRBJ1-5; cdr3_aa: CASRSGSSGNQPQHF; cdr3_nt: TGTGCCAGCAGATCTGGCAGCTCAGGTAATCAGCCCCAGCATTTT
v_call: TRBV4-3; clone_size: .; cdr3_length: 14; d_call: .; j_call: TRBJ1-1; cdr3_aa: CASSQDRGHTEAFF; cdr3_nt: TGCGCCAGCAGCCAAGACCGGGGTCACACTGAAGCTTTCTTT
v_call: TRBV18; clone_size: .; cdr3_length: 15; d_call: TRBD1; j_call: TRBJ1-2; cdr3_aa: CASSPDRDRVDGYTF; cdr3_nt: TGTGCCAGCTCTCCGGACCGGGACAGGGTTGACGGCTACACCTTC
v_call: TRBV6-6; clone_size: .; cdr3_length: 15; d_call: TRBD1; j_call: TRBJ1-5; cdr3_aa: CASVPGQGHNQPQHF; cdr3_nt: TGTGCCAGCGTTCCAGGACAGGGGCACAATCAGCCCCAGCATTTT
v_call: TRBV6-5; clone_size: .; cdr3_length: 12; d_call: .; j_call: TRBJ1-2; cdr3_aa: CASSTGGYGYTF; cdr3_nt: TGTGCCAGCTCGACAGGAGGCTATGGCTACACCTTC
v_call: TRBV4-1; clone_size: once; cdr3_length: 14; d_call: .; j_call: TRBJ2-1; cdr3_aa: CASSQQMVSNEQFF; cdr3_nt: TGCGCCAGCAGCCAACAAATGGTGAGCAATGAGCAGTTCTTC
v_call: TRBV5-1; clone_size: once; cdr3_length: 15; d_call: TRBD1; j_call: TRBJ2-2; cdr3_aa: CASSEDRGTAGELFF; cdr3_nt: TGCGCCAGCAGCGAGGACAGGGGGACGGCCGGGGAGCTGTTTTTT
v_call: TRBV5-1; clone_size: .; cdr3_length: 15; d_call: TRBD1; j_call: TRBJ2-7; cdr3_aa: CASSLVGGQGYEQYF; cdr3_nt: TGCGCCAGCAGCTTGGTGGGGGGACAGGGCTACGAGCAGTACTTC
v_call: TRBV6-6; clone_size: once; cdr3_length: 15; d_call: .; j_call: TRBJ1-2; cdr3_aa: CASSSGTNTNYGYTF; cdr3_nt: TGTGCCAGCAGTTCCGGGACAAACACCAACTATGGCTACACCTTC
v_call: TRBV7-2; clone_size: .; cdr3_length: 15; d_call: .; j_call: TRBJ1-2; cdr3_aa: CASSLGVTVNYGYTF; cdr3_nt: TGTGCCAGCAGCTTAGGGGTGACAGTCAACTATGGCTACACCTTC
v_call: TRBV24-1; clone_size: once; cdr3_length: 16; d_call: TRBD1; j_call: TRBJ1-2; cdr3_aa: CATSDLLGTVFYGYTF; cdr3_nt: TGTGCCACCAGTGATTTGCTCGGGACAGTCTTTTATGGCTACACCTTC
v_call: TRBV19; clone_size: .; cdr3_length: 15; d_call: TRBD2; j_call: TRBJ2-7; cdr3_aa: CASSSLAGLQYEQYF; cdr3_nt: TGTGCCAGTAGTTCCCTAGCGGGGTTGCAATACGAGCAGTACTTC